This T cell receptor (beta chain) was documented in a study of Graves' ophthalmopathy and Graves' hyperthyroidism. As the template, RNA transcripts were used to amplify TCR beta CDR3 regions. An opening RT-PCR round employed HTBI primers and preceded a second-round multiplex PCR. TCRdb processed the multiplex PCR reads anew with MiXCR; each CDR3 protein has one entry. Of 500,000 to 700,000 distinct CDR3 sequences listed, 35% to 40% are singletons. Findings and limits, study-wide: In blood, most expanded thyroid clonotypes above 0.001 frequency were also detected.

Thyroid ultrasound, orbital computed tomography, TRAb, serum thyroxine and clinical symptoms formed the basis of diagnosis. About this clonotype: The antigen remains undetermined.

CDR1 and CDR2 (germline): SNHLY, FYNNEI. The junction had 8 bases not matched to a gene; V was cut back by 3 bases and J by 3 bases. This CDR3 is 16 amino acids long. This clonotype originated in an adult man with Graves' hyperthyroidism. Specimen: peripheral blood or thyroid tissue (not recorded which). The chain has TRBV2 and TRBJ2-7; 10 bases map to TRBD2. The DNA for the CDR3 is TGTGCCAGCAGTGAGCTATGGACTAGCGGAAGCTACGAGCAGTACTTC. As protein: CASSELWTSGSYEQYF.